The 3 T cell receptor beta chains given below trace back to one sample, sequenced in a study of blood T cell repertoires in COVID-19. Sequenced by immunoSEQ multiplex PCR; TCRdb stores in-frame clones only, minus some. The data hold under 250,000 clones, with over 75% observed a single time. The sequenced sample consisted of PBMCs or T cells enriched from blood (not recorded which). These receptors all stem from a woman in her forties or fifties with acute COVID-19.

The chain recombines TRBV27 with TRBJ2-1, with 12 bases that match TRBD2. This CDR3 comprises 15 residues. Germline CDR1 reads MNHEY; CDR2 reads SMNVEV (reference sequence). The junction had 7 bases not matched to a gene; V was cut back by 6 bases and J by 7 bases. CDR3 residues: CASSLTSGGVNEQFF. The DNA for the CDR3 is TGTGCCAGCAGCCTGACTAGCGGGGGTGTTAATGAGCAGTTCTTC.

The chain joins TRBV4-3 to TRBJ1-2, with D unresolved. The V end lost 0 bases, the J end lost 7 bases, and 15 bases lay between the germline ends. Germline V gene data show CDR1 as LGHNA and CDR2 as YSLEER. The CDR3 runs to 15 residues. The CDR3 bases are TGCGCCAGCAGCCAAGATTACCGCCTGCACGGTGGCTACACCTTC. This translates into CASSQDYRLHGGYTF.

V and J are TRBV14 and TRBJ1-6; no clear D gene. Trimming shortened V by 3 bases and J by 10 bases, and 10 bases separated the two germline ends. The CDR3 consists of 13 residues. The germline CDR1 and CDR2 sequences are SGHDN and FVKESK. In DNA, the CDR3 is TGTGCCAGCAGCCATCCCGGGAGCTCACCCCTCCACTTT. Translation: CASSHPGSSPLHF.